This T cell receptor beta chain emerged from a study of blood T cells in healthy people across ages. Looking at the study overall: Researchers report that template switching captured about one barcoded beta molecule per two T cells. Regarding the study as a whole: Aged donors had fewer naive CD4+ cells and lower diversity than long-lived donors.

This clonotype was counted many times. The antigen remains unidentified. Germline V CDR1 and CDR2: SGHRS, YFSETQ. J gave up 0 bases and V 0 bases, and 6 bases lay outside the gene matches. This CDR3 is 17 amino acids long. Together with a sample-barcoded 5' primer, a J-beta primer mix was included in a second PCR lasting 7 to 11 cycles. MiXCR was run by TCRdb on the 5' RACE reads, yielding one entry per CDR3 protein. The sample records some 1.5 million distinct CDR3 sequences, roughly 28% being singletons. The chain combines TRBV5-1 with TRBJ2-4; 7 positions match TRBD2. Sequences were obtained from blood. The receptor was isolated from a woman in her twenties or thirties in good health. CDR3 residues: CASSLGSSGLAKNIQYF. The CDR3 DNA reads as TGCGCCAGCAGCTTGGGTTCTAGCGGTCTAGCCAAAAACATTCAGTACTTC.